One and the same sample provided the 19 T cell receptor beta chains below, sequenced in a study of blood T cell repertoires in COVID-19. Only in-frame clones appear in the TCRdb table, and some are missing; sequencing was by immunoSEQ multiplex PCR. The profile covers under 500,000 clones, with around 89% appearing a single time and around 4.4% taken by the ten largest. Material for sequencing was peripheral blood. These receptors were taken from a young woman with acute or convalescent COVID-19.

The gene calls are TRBV14 and TRBJ1-1; 11 positions agree with TRBD1. Looked up from germline, CDR1 is SGHDN and CDR2 is FVKESK. Trimming removed 5 bases from V and 5 bases from J; junction bases left unmatched: 1. This CDR3 spans 13 amino acids. Written as DNA, the CDR3 is TGTGCCAGCAGCGGGACAGGGGGTACTGAAGCTTTCTTT. Protein: CASSGTGGTEAFF.

The genes are TRBV7-2 and TRBJ2-3; 8 bases agree with TRBD2. There are 18 residues in the CDR3. V gave up 1 base and J gave up 3 bases; unmatched junction bases: 12. Per the germline V gene, CDR1 is SGHTA and CDR2 is FQGNSA. DNA of the CDR3: TGTGCCAGCAGCTTAGAGCGGGGGTACAGACTAGCAACAGATACGCAGTATTTT. It yields the protein CASSLERGYRLATDTQYF.

Worth noting for this clone: No DNA is shown, since the ends of the CDR3 on it are uncertain; the CDR3 is the one TCRdb lists. This chain connects TRBV27 to TRBJ1-2; the D call TRBD1 from the table was never checked on the DNA. The CDR3 length is 15 residues, termini included. The V gene's germline CDR1 is MNHEY and CDR2 SMNVEV (reference sequence). The CDR3 loop reads CASSSSPRDIWGYTF.

V and J are TRBV28 and TRBJ2-1, with TRBD1 identical over 10 bases. The V gene end was trimmed by 2 bases and the J gene end by 16 bases; junction bases not matched to a gene: 5. The CDR3 runs 12 residues. In germline, CDR1 is MDHEN, CDR2 SYDVKM. CDR3 nucleotide sequence: TGTGCCAGCAGTTTAGGACAGGGGGAGGTTTTCTTC. Its protein product is CASSLGQGEVFF.

The chain recombines TRBV4-1 with TRBJ2-7; 9 nucleotides align to TRBD2. The CDR3 runs 15 residues. The germline CDR1 and CDR2 sequences are MGHRA and YSYEKL. The junction had 7 bases not matched to a gene; V was cut back by 5 bases and J by 2 bases. The CDR3 DNA is TGCGCCAGCAGCGAAGGGGCGGGGGGGACCTACGAGCAGTACTTC. Protein product: CASSEGAGGTYEQYF.

The gene calls are TRBV19 and TRBJ2-7; no clear D. Germline loops: CDR1 LNHDA, CDR2 SQIVND (reference sequence). The ends were cut back, 0 bases at V and 0 bases at J, with 9 bases in the middle. The CDR3 loop spans 15 amino acids. The CDR3 DNA sequence: TGTGCCAGTAGTATAGAGGCAACAAGCTCCTACGAGCAGTACTTC. Protein product: CASSIEATSSYEQYF.

The CDR3 nucleotides are TGTGCCAGCTCACCACCCCTAAGACAGGGCTACGAGCAGTACTTC. It translates to CASSPPLRQGYEQYF. The rearrangement joins TRBV18 to TRBJ2-7; 7 nucleotides line up with TRBD1. The CDR3 totals 15 residues. The germline gives CDR1 KGHSH, CDR2 LQKENI. The V segment lost 0 bases and the J segment 3 bases; nucleotides outside the gene matches: 5. The full variable domain, completed using reference TRBV18 and TRBJ2-7, is NAGVMQNPRHLVRRRGQEARLRCSPMKGHSHVYWYRQLPEEGLKFMVYLQKENIIDESGMPKERFSAEFPKEGPSILRIQQVVRGDSAAYFCASSPPLRQGYEQYFGPGTRLTVT.

The chain carries TRBV23-1 and TRBJ1-5, with TRBD1 identical over 8 bases. TRBV23-1 is noted as an ORF with a role that remains uncertain. V was pared by 3 bases and J by 7 bases, with 11 bases of the junction left unmatched. CDR3 length: 16 amino acids. The CDR3 protein is CASSHIGQGIDQPQHF. The CDR3 coding sequence is TGCGCCAGCAGTCACATAGGACAGGGCATTGACCAGCCCCAGCATTTT.

This clone has a single count. The rearrangement uses TRBV4-1 and TRBJ2-1; TRBD1 matches at 7 bases. V was pared by 4 bases and J by 8 bases, with 17 bases of the junction left unmatched. This CDR3 is built from 17 residues. Germline values: CDR1 MGHRA, CDR2 YSYEKL. The CDR3 reads CASSLGVVAGGIDEQFF. The CDR3 DNA reads TGCGCCAGCAGCCTAGGGGTAGTGGCAGGGGGTATCGATGAGCAGTTCTTC.

V gene TRBV4-1 combines with J gene TRBJ2-7; TRBD1 is a possible D gene (5 bases). Trimming removed 3 bases at V and 4 bases at J, with 16 bases between. This CDR3 region has 15 residues. The germline V gene encodes CDR1 MGHRA and CDR2 YSYEKL. The chain's CDR3 is CASSQLDSRKYEQYF. The CDR3 DNA reads TGCGCCAGCAGCCAGTTAGACAGTCGCAAATACGAGCAGTACTTC.

J is TRBJ1-2 and V is TRBV28; 7 positions agree with TRBD1. V dropped 5 bases and J dropped 4; count of bases not matched to a gene: 4. The germline V gene encodes CDR1 MDHEN and CDR2 SYDVKM. The CDR3 is 13 residues long. CDR3 residues: CASSGRTGYGYTF. In DNA form, the CDR3 reads TGTGCCAGCAGTGGGAGGACAGGCTATGGCTACACCTTC.

The genes are TRBV12-3 or TRBV12-4 and TRBJ1-6, with no clear D. CDR3 length: 13 residues. Trimming took 6 bases from V and 5 from J, leaving 8 bases between them. DNA of the CDR3: TGTGCCAGCAGCAGGCGGGATAATTCACCCCTCCACTTT. Translation gives CASSRRDNSPLHF.

The CDR3 is CASSLDRNTEAFF. Written as DNA, the CDR3 is TGTGCCAGCAGCTTAGACAGGAACACTGAAGCTTTCTTT. J is TRBJ1-1 and V is TRBV5-6, with D possibly being TRBD1 (5 bases). CDR1 SGHDT and CDR2 YYEEEE come from the germline V gene. The CDR3 consists of 13 residues. Trimming took off 2 bases at V and 1 base at J, with 6 bases between the two ends.

The sample holds one count of this clone. The chain links TRBV27 to TRBJ1-6, with 7 bases that match TRBD1. J lost 7 bases, V lost 3 bases, and 3 bases had no gene match. Germline CDR1 and CDR2: MNHEY and SMNVEV (reference sequence). This CDR3 is built from 14 residues. The CDR3 DNA follows: TGTGCCAGCAGTTTGGGACAGATAAATTCACCCCTCCACTTT. Encoded protein: CASSLGQINSPLHF.

The chain has TRBV5-4 and TRBJ2-7, with TRBD1 matching 8 bases. Germline V lookup: CDR1 SGHNT, CDR2 YYREEE (reference sequence). The CDR3 sequence is 15 residues long. V dropped 2 bases and J dropped 7; count of bases not matched to a gene: 11. The CDR3 loop is CASSFLSQGVREQYF. The CDR3 nucleotides are TGTGCCAGCAGCTTTCTTTCACAGGGGGTTCGAGAGCAGTACTTC.

Worth noting for this clone: Other nucleotide sequences from this sample produce the same CDR3. The chain uses TRBV27 and TRBJ2-7, with a possible D match to TRBD1 (5 bases). CDR3 length: 14 amino acids. Germline V gene sequence: CDR1 MNHEY, CDR2 SMNVEV (reference sequence). V lost 3 bases to trimming and J lost 2 bases, with 11 bases between them. In nucleotides, the CDR3 is TGTGCCAGCAGTTTTGGGCAGGGTCCCTACGAGCAGTACTTC. This translates into CASSFGQGPYEQYF.

J is TRBJ2-1 and V is TRBV5-4, with a tentative D call TRBD2 (5 bases). V was pared by 4 bases and J by 3 bases, with 14 bases between. Germline values: CDR1 SGHNT, CDR2 YYREEE (reference sequence). This CDR3 comprises 15 residues. The CDR3, as DNA: TGTGCCAGCAGCCCTAGCCCGTCCCACTACAATGAGCAGTTCTTC. This codes for CASSPSPSHYNEQFF. Supplemented by reference TRBV5-4 and TRBJ2-1, the full variable domain reads ETGVTQSPTHLIKTRGQQVTLRCSSQSGHNTVSWYQQALGQGPQFIFQYYREEENGRGNFPPRFSGLQFPNYSSELNVNALELDDSALYLCASSPSPSHYNEQFFGPGTRLTVL.

The chain's CDR3 is CASRDRETYEQYF. The CDR3 DNA reads as TGTGCCAGCAGAGACAGGGAGACCTACGAGCAGTACTTC. The chain uses TRBV6-5 and TRBJ2-7, with TRBD1 matching over 7 bases. The V and J ends lost 6 bases and 2 bases, in that order; junction bases with no gene match: 4. The CDR3 sequence is 13 residues long. In germline, CDR1 is MNHEY, CDR2 SVGAGI.

This chain uses TRBV7-3 with TRBJ1-6; D gene ambiguous. Trimming shortened V by 5 bases and J by 0 bases, and 8 bases separated the two germline ends. CDR3 length: 15 residues. Germline values: CDR1 SGHTA, CDR2 FQGTGA. The CDR3 here is CASSVKSSYNSPLHF. CDR3 nucleotides: TGTGCCAGCAGCGTCAAGAGCTCCTATAATTCACCCCTCCACTTT.